A single TCR beta chain is shown here with its context. Its antigen remains unidentified. This CDR3 is 15 amino acids long. Between the trimmed V and J ends, which lost 1 base and 6 bases, there was a span of 14 bases. Germline V gene data show CDR1 as SGHTA and CDR2 as FQGNSA. Library preparation (for TCRbeta) was performed with unique molecular identifiers. MiXCR, run by TCRdb on the PCR reads, gives a single entry per CDR3 protein. The sample has around 180,000 distinct CDR3 sequences, 11% seen once; the top ten hold approximately 13%. The data belong to a study of T-cell reconstitution after alpha-beta-depleted transplantation in children. Overall study findings and caveats: In patients about two months after transplant, alpha-beta T cells reportedly arose from several hundred expanded graft clones. In some patients, recipient T cells and intrathymic progenitors surviving conditioning explained high day-60 diversity. Diversity and T-cell counts at one year after transplant derived mostly from new T cells.

The TCR was taken from a boy aged 2 to 9 with acute myeloid leukemia, due to receive a stem cell transplant. V is TRBV7-2 and J is TRBJ2-3, with TRBD2 as a possible D gene (7 bases). The sequences come from PBMCs, collected before TCRalphabeta/CD19-depleted stem cell transplant. CDR3 residues: CASSLEGGLFDTQYF. CDR3 DNA sequence: TGTGCCAGCAGCTTAGAGGGGGGGCTATTTGATACGCAGTATTTT.